This TCR beta chain emerged from a study of blood T cells in healthy people across ages. Comments on this clonotype: Antigen: not known.

Combining a sample-barcoded 5' primer with a J-beta primer mix, a second PCR ran for roughly 7 to 11 cycles. Using its own MiXCR run on the 5' RACE reads, TCRdb lists one record per CDR3 protein. Counted here are 1.5 million to 1.8 million distinct CDR3 sequences, approximately 39% occurring once; the ten biggest clones make up just over 4%. The study's findings and limits: The donors' CMV status was not determined, possibly confounding changes in expanded clonotypes. Estimated diversity across one million T cells was deemed an underestimate. TCR beta diversity, measured per million T cells, fell in a roughly linear way with age.

Sequencing was performed on blood. The receptor was isolated from a woman younger than 30 in good health.

The CDR3 reads CASSRTSAEQFF. CDR3 bases: TGTGCCAGCAGCCGCACTAGCGCCGAGCAGTTCTTC. The chain joins TRBV6-5 to TRBJ2-1; 7 nucleotides line up with TRBD2. Germline trimming cut 6 bases from V and 10 bases from J; bases unmatched to any gene: 6. Germline loops: CDR1 MNHEY, CDR2 SVGAGI. The CDR3 is 12 residues long.